These T cell receptor beta chains were read from a single sample in a study of blood T cell repertoires in COVID-19. TCRdb's table, derived via immunoSEQ multiplex PCR, lists solely in-frame clones and lacks some. The sample shows more than 200,000 clones, more than 75% of them seen only once. Sequencing was carried out using peripheral blood. The receptors stem from a woman older than 75 with COVID-19, enrolled during active disease. CDR3s include the opening cysteine and the closing phenylalanine or tryptophan. D genes are given only for firm matches. Where a row states a size, it is once, few, many or the class of an expanded clone; other rows omit it.

j_call: TRBJ1-2; clone_size: few; d_call: TRBD1; v_call: TRBV10-2; cdr3_nt: TGCGCCAGCAGCCAGACAGGGCCTGTGAACTATGGCTACACCTTC; cdr3_aa: CASSQTGPVNYGYTF
j_call: TRBJ1-2; clone_size: NA; d_call: TRBD1; v_call: TRBV4-1; cdr3_nt: TGCGCCAGCAGCCAGTCGACAGGGGGCGCCTGGGGCTACACCTTC; cdr3_aa: CASSQSTGGAWGYTF
j_call: TRBJ1-3; clone_size: NA; d_call: TRBD1; v_call: TRBV28; cdr3_nt: TGTGCCAGCACTTCCCAGGGGGCCCTGAGCTCTGGAAACACCATATATTTT; cdr3_aa: CASTSQGALSSGNTIYF
j_call: TRBJ2-2; clone_size: NA; d_call: TRBD1; v_call: TRBV7-3; cdr3_nt: TGTGCCAGCAGTTTCGACAGGGTCGGCACCGGGGAGCTGTTTTTT; cdr3_aa: CASSFDRVGTGELFF
j_call: TRBJ2-2; clone_size: NA; d_call: NA; v_call: TRBV7-2; cdr3_nt: TGTGCCAGCCTTACAGGGATGATCACCGGGGAGCTGTTTTTT; cdr3_aa: CASLTGMITGELFF
j_call: TRBJ1-1; clone_size: few; d_call: NA; v_call: TRBV4-1; cdr3_nt: TGCGCCAGCAGGCTACAGGGTTGGAACACTGAAGCTTTCTTT; cdr3_aa: CASRLQGWNTEAFF
j_call: TRBJ2-5; clone_size: once; d_call: TRBD1; v_call: TRBV15; cdr3_nt: TGTGCCACCAGCAGAACTCTCCGGGACAGGCAAGAGACCCAGTACTTC; cdr3_aa: CATSRTLRDRQETQYF
j_call: TRBJ1-1; clone_size: few; d_call: NA; v_call: TRBV19; cdr3_nt: TGTGCCAGTAGTCCCAATTGGCTCCCTGAAGCTTTCTTT; cdr3_aa: CASSPNWLPEAFF
j_call: TRBJ1-2; clone_size: NA; d_call: NA; v_call: TRBV12-3/TRBV12-4; cdr3_nt: TGTGCCAGCGGGGACAATTATGGCTACACCTTC; cdr3_aa: CASGDNYGYTF
j_call: TRBJ1-2; clone_size: NA; d_call: NA; v_call: TRBV4-3; cdr3_nt: TGCGCCAGCAGCCAAGATCTCGCGGGGGGCCAAAATGGCTACACCTTC; cdr3_aa: CASSQDLAGGQNGYTF
j_call: TRBJ2-4; clone_size: once; d_call: NA; v_call: TRBV5-1; cdr3_nt: TGCGCCAGCAGCTTCCAAAGCCGACAGTCCAACCTAGCCAAAAACATTCAGTACTTC; cdr3_aa: CASSFQSRQSNLAKNIQYF
j_call: TRBJ1-5; clone_size: NA; d_call: TRBD1; v_call: TRBV6-2/TRBV6-3; cdr3_nt: TGTGCCAGCAGTTACTGGGACAGGGGGGGTCAGCCCCAGCATTTT; cdr3_aa: CASSYWDRGGQPQHF
j_call: TRBJ1-1; clone_size: NA; d_call: NA; v_call: TRBV5-1; cdr3_nt: TGCGCCAGCAGCCTTGGGTCTCTGAGGGACACCGAAGCTTTCTTT; cdr3_aa: CASSLGSLRDTEAFF
j_call: TRBJ2-5; clone_size: NA; d_call: NA; v_call: TRBV27; cdr3_nt: TGTGCCAGCCCCCGGGGTCCAGGACCTCCCCCGCGGGAGACCCAGTACTTC; cdr3_aa: CASPRGPGPPPRETQYF
j_call: TRBJ2-1; clone_size: NA; d_call: NA; v_call: TRBV2; cdr3_nt: TGTGCCAGCAGTTATCCGACAGCGGGCAATGAGCAGTTCTTC; cdr3_aa: CASSYPTAGNEQFF
j_call: TRBJ1-2; clone_size: NA; d_call: TRBD1; v_call: TRBV28; cdr3_nt: TGTGCCAGCAGCTCCGGGACAGTTCCACTTAACTATGGCTACACCTTC; cdr3_aa: CASSSGTVPLNYGYTF
j_call: TRBJ1-3; clone_size: few; d_call: NA; v_call: TRBV5-1; cdr3_nt: TGCGCCAGCAGCTTGGGGTCAGGGGCTGGAAACACCATATATTTT; cdr3_aa: CASSLGSGAGNTIYF
j_call: TRBJ1-1; clone_size: NA; d_call: TRBD1; v_call: TRBV9; cdr3_nt: TGTGCCAGCAGCGTAGTGGGGACAGTGAACACTGAAGCTTTCTTT; cdr3_aa: CASSVVGTVNTEAFF
j_call: TRBJ2-1; clone_size: few; d_call: TRBD2; v_call: TRBV25-1; cdr3_nt: TGTGCCAGCAGTGTGGCTAGCGGAAACAATGAGCAGTTCTTC; cdr3_aa: CASSVASGNNEQFF
j_call: TRBJ2-3; clone_size: NA; d_call: TRBD1; v_call: TRBV29-1; cdr3_nt: TGCAGCGAGGGACAGGGGTCTGATACGCAGTATTTT; cdr3_aa: CSEGQGSDTQYF
j_call: TRBJ2-5; clone_size: NA; d_call: NA; v_call: TRBV7-9; cdr3_nt: TGTGCCAGCAGCCGCGGCGACCAAGAGACCCAGTACTTC; cdr3_aa: CASSRGDQETQYF
j_call: TRBJ1-6; clone_size: NA; d_call: TRBD1; v_call: TRBV18; cdr3_nt: TGTGCCAGCTCACCAAGTCGGACAGGGCTCAGCTCCTATAATTCACCCCTCCACTTT; cdr3_aa: CASSPSRTGLSSYNSPLHF
j_call: TRBJ1-6; clone_size: few; d_call: NA; v_call: TRBV28; cdr3_nt: TGTGCCAGCTACAGCGGATACTCACCCCTCCACTTT; cdr3_aa: CASYSGYSPLHF
j_call: TRBJ2-7; clone_size: NA; d_call: NA; v_call: TRBV5-1; cdr3_nt: TGCGCCAGCAGCTTGGATTCTCTCTACGAGCAGTACTTC; cdr3_aa: CASSLDSLYEQYF
j_call: TRBJ1-1; clone_size: few; d_call: NA; v_call: TRBV4-2; cdr3_nt: TGTGCCAGCAGCCAAGAACCCACAGGGAAGACTGAAGCTTTCTTT; cdr3_aa: CASSQEPTGKTEAFF
j_call: TRBJ1-2; clone_size: NA; d_call: TRBD1; v_call: TRBV6-5; cdr3_nt: TGTGCCAGCAGTTACTCGACAGGGGGCGCGGCTAGGGGCTACACCTTC; cdr3_aa: CASSYSTGGAARGYTF
j_call: TRBJ1-2; clone_size: NA; d_call: NA; v_call: TRBV19; cdr3_nt: TGTGCCAGTAGTATAGTGGGGGCCTACTATGGCTACACCTTC; cdr3_aa: CASSIVGAYYGYTF
j_call: TRBJ2-3; clone_size: NA; d_call: NA; v_call: TRBV28; cdr3_nt: TGTGCCAGCATCCCGAGCGGTAGCACAGATACGCAGTATTTT; cdr3_aa: CASIPSGSTDTQYF
j_call: TRBJ2-3; clone_size: NA; d_call: NA; v_call: TRBV10-3; cdr3_nt: TGTGCCATCAGTAATCCTAACACAGATACGCAGTATTTT; cdr3_aa: CAISNPNTDTQYF
j_call: TRBJ1-1; clone_size: NA; d_call: NA; v_call: TRBV6-6; cdr3_nt: TGTGCCAGCAGTTTCGACACCGAAGCTTTCTTT; cdr3_aa: CASSFDTEAFF
j_call: TRBJ2-5; clone_size: NA; d_call: TRBD2; v_call: TRBV5-1; cdr3_nt: TGCGCCAGCAGCTTGCCACTAGCGGGGGGAGAGACCCAGTACTTC; cdr3_aa: CASSLPLAGGETQYF
j_call: TRBJ1-1; clone_size: NA; d_call: NA; v_call: TRBV7-6; cdr3_nt: TGTGCCAGCAGCCGAGGTATGGAAAACACTGAAGCTTTCTTT; cdr3_aa: CASSRGMENTEAFF
j_call: TRBJ2-7; clone_size: few; d_call: TRBD2; v_call: TRBV7-6; cdr3_nt: TGTGCCAGCAGCCGGACTAGCGGGAGTAAGTACGAGCAGTACTTC; cdr3_aa: CASSRTSGSKYEQYF
j_call: TRBJ1-2; clone_size: NA; d_call: TRBD1; v_call: TRBV29-1; cdr3_nt: TGCAGCGTTGAATACGGGGACAGGGTGGGCTATGGCTACACCTTC; cdr3_aa: CSVEYGDRVGYGYTF
j_call: TRBJ1-2; clone_size: NA; d_call: NA; v_call: TRBV18; cdr3_nt: TGTGCCAGCTCACCAAACAAATACTATGGCTACACCTTC; cdr3_aa: CASSPNKYYGYTF
j_call: TRBJ2-5; clone_size: once; d_call: NA; v_call: TRBV7-2; cdr3_nt: TGTGCCAGCAGCCTGGCGCCAGGGGAAGAGACCCAGTACTTC; cdr3_aa: CASSLAPGEETQYF
j_call: TRBJ1-2; clone_size: few; d_call: TRBD1; v_call: TRBV3-1/TRBV3-2; cdr3_nt: TGTGCCAGCAGCCACCCGAGTGAGGGGGCCTATGGCTACACCTTC; cdr3_aa: CASSHPSEGAYGYTF
j_call: TRBJ2-3; clone_size: NA; d_call: TRBD2; v_call: TRBV3-1/TRBV3-2; cdr3_nt: TGTGCCAGCAGCCATAGCCCCCTCGCGGGGGTCACAGATACGCAGTATTTT; cdr3_aa: CASSHSPLAGVTDTQYF
j_call: TRBJ1-1; clone_size: NA; d_call: NA; v_call: TRBV27; cdr3_nt: TGTGCCAGCAGTTTTGGCGGAGTGAACACTGAAGCTTTCTTT; cdr3_aa: CASSFGGVNTEAFF
j_call: TRBJ2-3; clone_size: NA; d_call: NA; v_call: TRBV5-1; cdr3_nt: TGCGCCAGCAGCTTGGGCAGGGTTACAGATACGCAGTATTTT; cdr3_aa: CASSLGRVTDTQYF
j_call: TRBJ1-5; clone_size: NA; d_call: TRBD1; v_call: TRBV7-8; cdr3_nt: TGTGCCAGCAGCCCCCGGGACAGGAGCAATCAGCCCCAGCATTTT; cdr3_aa: CASSPRDRSNQPQHF
j_call: TRBJ2-7; clone_size: NA; d_call: NA; v_call: TRBV5-5; cdr3_nt: TGTGCCAGCAGCTCCTTTCCTATCTCGTACGAGCAGTACTTC; cdr3_aa: CASSSFPISYEQYF
j_call: TRBJ2-5; clone_size: NA; d_call: TRBD2; v_call: TRBV7-2; cdr3_nt: TGTGCCAGCAGCCCCGTCGGGGGAGGGGAGACCCAGTACTTC; cdr3_aa: CASSPVGGGETQYF
j_call: TRBJ2-7; clone_size: NA; d_call: TRBD2; v_call: TRBV9; cdr3_nt: TGTGCCAGCAGCCTCCGCGCGGGAGGCTACGAGCAGTACTTC; cdr3_aa: CASSLRAGGYEQYF
j_call: TRBJ2-5; clone_size: NA; d_call: NA; v_call: TRBV18; cdr3_nt: TGTGCCAGCTCACCTCCCAGGGGGGTAGAGACCCAGTACTTC; cdr3_aa: CASSPPRGVETQYF
j_call: TRBJ2-7; clone_size: NA; d_call: NA; v_call: TRBV27; cdr3_nt: TGTGCCAGCAGTTTTGACAGGAGCCGCCACGAGCAGTACTTC; cdr3_aa: CASSFDRSRHEQYF